The 19 T cell receptor beta chains reported below all come from one sample, sequenced in a study of cytomegalovirus exposure and HLA in healthy donors. Method: immunoSEQ multiplex PCR; TCRdb's copy keeps in-frame clones and lacks some. The sample has hundreds of thousands of clones, around 86% seen once; the top ten hold approximately 0.86%. Source material: PBMCs. The receptors stem from a woman aged 18-29 years in good health and CMV-seronegative.

This clone appeared a single time. The CDR3 loop is CASSPAPGVNEKLFF. The CDR3 region has the DNA TGTGCCAGCAGCCCCGCCCCGGGGGTTAATGAAAAACTGTTTTTT. J is TRBJ1-4 and V is TRBV28; tentative D call: TRBD1 (5 bases). CDR1 is MDHEN, CDR2 SYDVKM, per germline. Trimming removed 6 bases at V and 4 bases at J, with 15 bases between. This CDR3 region has 15 residues.

The chain joins TRBV5-4 to TRBJ1-1; weak D call: TRBD1 (6 bases). The CDR3 sequence is 15 residues long. CDR1 SGHNT and CDR2 YYREEE come from the germline V gene (reference sequence). The V end lost 1 base, the J end lost 2 bases, and 12 bases lay between the germline ends. The DNA for the CDR3 is TGTGCCAGCAGCTTGAGCGGGGGGCGAAACACTGAAGCTTTCTTT. Residues: CASSLSGGRNTEAFF.

The J gene is TRBJ2-7, the V gene TRBV28; tentatively, D is TRBD2 (7 bases). The germline V and J ends were trimmed by 6 bases and 2 bases, with 17 bases remaining between them. CDR3 length equals 15 residues. Germline V gene sequence: CDR1 MDHEN, CDR2 SYDVKM. The CDR3 sequence: CASRGGEGQTYEQYF. CDR3 DNA sequence: TGTGCCAGCAGAGGGGGGGAGGGACAAACCTACGAGCAGTACTTC.

Ten or more counts support this clone. The chain links TRBV9 to TRBJ2-1, with 12 positions matching TRBD2. Germline lookup yields CDR1 SGDLS and CDR2 YYNGEE. The V gene end was trimmed by 0 bases and the J gene end by 4 bases; junction bases not matched to a gene: 14. The length of the CDR3 is 20 residues. This CDR3 is CASSVDPGGASGRVYNEQFF. As DNA, the CDR3 is TGTGCCAGCAGCGTAGACCCAGGTGGGGCTAGCGGGAGGGTTTACAATGAGCAGTTCTTC.

V and J are TRBV6-6 and TRBJ2-7; 7 nucleotides line up with TRBD2. Germline V gene data show CDR1 as MNHNY and CDR2 as SVGAGI (reference sequence). The J segment lost 2 bases and the V segment lost 9 bases, leaving 10 bases of the junction unmatched. The CDR3 runs 14 residues. The CDR3 DNA reads as TGTGCCAGTCTGGGCGGGGGTTCGACCTACGAGCAGTACTTC. As protein: CASLGGGSTYEQYF.

The chain recombines TRBV5-1 with TRBJ1-4, with 7 bases identical to TRBD1. The germline CDR1 and CDR2 sequences are SGHRS and YFSETQ. CDR3 length: 17 residues. V trimming: 1 base; J trimming: 6 bases; junction bases outside the gene matches: 12. CDR3 sequence: CASSLSRGQTADEKLFF. The CDR3 region has the DNA TGCGCCAGCAGCTTGTCCCGGGGACAGACCGCGGATGAAAAACTGTTTTTT.

This clone came up a few times. The chain joins TRBV6-5 to TRBJ1-1, with no clear D. The CDR3 length is 14 residues. From germline, CDR1 is MNHEY and CDR2 SVGAGI. Trimming removed 6 bases from V and 2 bases from J, with 13 bases in between. CDR3 loop: CASRLTQYNTEAFF. As DNA, the CDR3 is TGTGCCAGCAGGCTGACACAGTATAACACTGAAGCTTTCTTT.

V usage is TRBV28 and J usage is TRBJ2-3; D unresolved. CDR3 length: 12 residues. Trimming took 5 bases from V and 2 from J, leaving 5 bases between them. Germline V gene sequence: CDR1 MDHEN, CDR2 SYDVKM. As DNA, the CDR3 is TGTGCCAGCAGTCCCAACACAGATACGCAGTATTTT. It encodes CASSPNTDTQYF.

The chain recombines TRBV29-1 with TRBJ2-5; tentatively, D is TRBD2 (7 bases). The germline V gene has CDR1 SQVTM and CDR2 ANQGSEA. V lost 3 bases, J lost 5 bases, and 16 bases lay in between. CDR3 length equals 14 residues. This CDR3 reads CSVDWGGAGETQYF. CDR3 sequence (DNA): TGCAGCGTTGATTGGGGGGGCGCCGGTGAGACCCAGTACTTC.

This rearrangement joins TRBV5-6 to TRBJ1-2, with TRBD1 identical over 7 bases. The CDR3 sequence is 16 residues long. Germline CDR1 SGHDT, CDR2 YYEEEE. Losses at the gene ends were 4 bases for V and 1 base for J; bases not matched to a gene: 10. In DNA, the CDR3 is TGTGCCAGCAGCCCTCGACAGGGCCCCTTTAACTATGGCTACACCTTC. It translates to CASSPRQGPFNYGYTF.

V and J are TRBV6-5 and TRBJ2-2; perhaps TRBD2 as D (7 bases). The CDR3 is made up of 14 amino acids. Trimming pared 7 bases from V and 2 bases from J, leaving 11 bases between. CDR1 and CDR2 from the germline V gene are MNHEY and SVGAGI. CDR3 coding DNA: TGTGCCAGCATTGGCGGGGGCAACACCGGGGAGCTGTTTTTT. Amino acids: CASIGGGNTGELFF.

This clone showed up just once. This sequence joins TRBV6-1 and TRBJ1-5, with D tentatively TRBD1 (5 bases). The V end lost 8 bases, the J end lost 3 bases, and 11 bases lay between the germline ends. This CDR3 is 13 amino acids long. The germline V gene has CDR1 MNHNS and CDR2 SASEGT. The CDR3 is CASQEGPNQPQHF. The CDR3 DNA is TGTGCCAGCCAGGAGGGACCCAATCAGCCCCAGCATTTT.

The rearrangement uses TRBV9 and TRBJ2-3, with 8 positions matching TRBD1. Germline assignment: CDR1 SGDLS and CDR2 YYNGEE. This CDR3 contains 16 residues. J was trimmed by 5 bases and V by 0 bases; bases with no gene match: 8. The CDR3 protein is CASSVGRGRVEDTQYF. CDR3 nucleotides: TGTGCCAGCAGCGTAGGCAGGGGGCGTGTGGAAGATACGCAGTATTTT.

The genes are TRBV27 and TRBJ1-1; 11 nucleotides agree with TRBD1. Germline CDR1 reads MNHEY; CDR2 reads SMNVEV (reference sequence). V lost 6 bases and J lost 6; bases outside the gene matches: 9. The CDR3 covers 15 residues. This CDR3 is CASRRPPGQGAEAFF. The CDR3 coding sequence is TGTGCCAGCAGGCGACCACCGGGACAGGGGGCTGAAGCTTTCTTT.

V and J are TRBV9 and TRBJ1-2; D gene ambiguous. Trimming stripped 0 bases from V and 6 bases from J, with 12 bases between. Germline V gene lookup returns CDR1 SGDLS and CDR2 YYNGEE. The CDR3 contains 14 residues. CDR3 protein: CASSVVGGRHGYTF. The CDR3 DNA is TGTGCCAGCAGCGTAGTTGGAGGGAGGCATGGCTACACCTTC.

The chain recombines TRBV6-4 with TRBJ2-7, with 13 bases aligning to TRBD2. The germline V gene encodes CDR1 MRHNA and CDR2 SNTAGT. After removal of 11 bases from V and 5 bases from J, the junction contained 6 bases not matched to a gene. The CDR3 runs to 13 residues. CDR3 sequence reads: CASRLAGGHEQYF. The CDR3 coding sequence is TGTGCCTCCCGACTAGCGGGGGGCCACGAGCAGTACTTC.

The chain recombines TRBV28 with TRBJ2-5; perhaps TRBD2 as D (6 bases). Germline CDR1 MDHEN, CDR2 SYDVKM. The CDR3 length is 11 residues. The V gene lost 6 bases and the J gene lost 7 bases, with 9 bases spanning the gap. CDR3 sequence reads: CASSVGGTQYF. CDR3 in DNA: TGTGCCAGCAGCGTGGGAGGGACCCAGTACTTC.

This chain connects TRBV30 to TRBJ1-5; 7 bases line up with TRBD1. Germline V gene sequence: CDR1 GTSNPN, CDR2 SVGIG (reference sequence). The CDR3 has 14 residues. V shed 2 bases, J shed 4 bases, and the junction held 5 bases outside the gene matches. CDR3 DNA: TGTGCCTGGAGTCCCGGCAGGGGGAATCAGCCCCAGCATTTT. It encodes CAWSPGRGNQPQHF.

The gene calls are TRBV1 and TRBJ2-3; the table's D call TRBD2 went unverified against the DNA. TRBV1 is recorded as a pseudogene. The CDR3 consists of 16 residues. CDR3 loop: CTSSQTGGFSTDTQYF. For the CDR3, the DNA is TGCACCAGCAGCCAAACGGGAGGGTTTAGCACAGATACGCAGTATTTT.